The text below deals with one T cell receptor beta chain. This CDR3 is built from 17 residues. Germline values: CDR1 SGHTS, CDR2 YDEGEE. The junction had 10 bases not matched to a gene; V was cut back by 2 bases and J by 0 bases. TCRdb's copy holds only in-frame clones and misses some; the assay was immunoSEQ multiplex PCR. The data show about 71,000 clones, roughly 90% seen once. These data are taken from a study of control samples from healthy donors and cancer patients. The origin of this receptor is a man in his sixties with lung cancer. This chain connects TRBV5-8 to TRBJ2-5; 7 bases line up with TRBD1. The material sequenced was PBMCs. The CDR3 here is CASSLTGAPTYQETQYF. The CDR3 bases are TGTGCCAGCAGCTTAACAGGGGCTCCTACGTACCAAGAGACCCAGTACTTC.